This is a list of T cell receptor beta chains from one sample in a study of shared clonotypes between healthy human individuals. Sequencing used immunoSEQ multiplex PCR; TCRdb keeps in-frame clones, though not all of them. This sample has approximately 2.5 million clones, with around 90% found just once. The sample consisted of naive CD4+ T cells sorted from blood. These receptors all come from a young man in good health. Each CDR3 is given without its conserved first and last residue. Each record gives: J gene, V gene, CDR3 protein.

TRBJ2-5	TRBV5-6	ASSLRPIGVEKTQY
TRBJ2-7	TRBV10-3	ATLGAPGDEQY
TRBJ2-5	TRBV27	ASSWGGQETQY
TRBJ1-5	TRBV4-1	ASSQDFPLSNQPQH
TRBJ2-3	TRBV5-1	ASSLATGASTDTQY
TRBJ2-1	TRBV2	ASSVESSYNEQF
TRBJ2-5	TRBV5-4	ASSKKQGSQETQY
TRBJ1-5	TRBV5-1	ASSLGPESNQPQH
TRBJ2-6	TRBV9	ASSVSSGANVLT
TRBJ1-5	TRBV6-1	ASSPVFGSNQPQH
-	TRBV5-1	ASSLATDSSYEQY
TRBJ1-5	TRBV15	ATSRDGDRNQPQH
TRBJ2-7	TRBV19	ASSSQGREQY
TRBJ2-1	TRBV7-2	ASSLSYEQF
TRBJ2-2	TRBV30	AWSVTVTGELF
TRBJ1-2	TRBV7-2	ASSSTGDYGYT
TRBJ2-3	TRBV28	ASSPHPAGAGEGTQY
TRBJ1-6	TRBV30	AWGQGRNYNSPLH
TRBJ1-1	TRBV28	ASKDRAGSAEAF
TRBJ2-1	TRBV27	ASSLSPSSGYAYNEQF
TRBJ2-5	TRBV5-1	ATGWGPQETQY
TRBJ2-7	TRBV29-1	SVESQGAREQY
TRBJ2-7	TRBV19	ASNSGTGSYEQY
TRBJ2-1	TRBV10-3	AISEDLYSEQF
TRBJ1-5	TRBV10-1	ATPNRGQPQH
TRBJ2-1	TRBV5-1	ASSDPTPGGSYNEQF
TRBJ1-3	TRBV4-1	ASSKTGTPGNTIY
TRBJ2-1	TRBV11-2	ASSPNRERQF
TRBJ2-1	TRBV6-1	ASSDSRAGLNEQF
TRBJ1-2	TRBV7-2	ASSSTGSHGYT